The next 21 T cell receptor beta chains were all read from a single sample in a study of blood T cell repertoires in COVID-19. Sequencing was performed with immunoSEQ multiplex PCR; in TCRdb, only in-frame clones are kept and a portion is missing. The profile shows roughly 130,000 clones, 80% to 90% of them singletons. Sequenced material: PBMCs or T cells enriched from blood (not recorded which). The receptors here all came from a woman between 45 and 65 years old who had recovered from COVID-19.

The CDR3 loop reads CASSEQGANSGANVLTF. CDR3 nucleotide sequence: TGCGCCAGCAGTGAACAGGGGGCGAACTCTGGGGCCAACGTCCTGACTTTC. This sequence joins TRBV10-2 and TRBJ2-6; 9 bases map to TRBD1. This CDR3 has 17 amino acids. V was clipped by 3 bases and J by 0 bases; unmatched bases: 3. The V gene's germline CDR1 is WSHSY and CDR2 SAAADI.

The chain links TRBV6-1 to TRBJ1-5; D is unresolved. Trimming removed 6 bases from V and 0 bases from J, with 18 bases in between. This CDR3 spans 17 amino acids. Per germline, CDR1 MNHNS and CDR2 SASEGT. The CDR3 nucleotides read TGTGCCAGCAGGGAACAAGGAGGAGTTTATAGCAATCAGCCCCAGCATTTT. It is translated as CASREQGGVYSNQPQHF.

This clone occurred once. This chain uses TRBV4-3 with TRBJ2-7, with 7 bases fitting TRBD1. The germline gives CDR1 LGHNA, CDR2 YSLEER. Unmatched junction bases numbered 9, after V lost 3 bases and J lost 1 base. CDR3 length: 16 amino acids. The CDR3 sequence is CASSQAPGQYSYEQYF. The DNA of the CDR3 is TGCGCCAGCAGCCAGGCACCGGGACAGTATTCCTACGAGCAGTACTTC.

The V and J genes are TRBV10-3 and TRBJ2-3, with 11 bases aligning to TRBD2. The CDR3 covers 17 residues. Looked up from germline, CDR1 is ENHRY and CDR2 is SYGVKD. V was pared by 0 bases and J by 2 bases, with 4 bases of the junction left unmatched. CDR3 amino acids: CAISESGSGGATDTQYF. Here the CDR3 DNA reads TGTGCCATCAGTGAGTCGGGTAGCGGGGGGGCCACAGATACGCAGTATTTT.

The sample holds one count of this clone. The J gene is TRBJ1-4, the V gene TRBV19, with TRBD1 matching over 9 bases. Germline CDR1 is LNHDA and CDR2 is SQIVND (reference sequence). The J segment lost 7 bases and the V segment lost 4 bases, leaving 7 bases of the junction unmatched. The CDR3 runs 15 residues. The CDR3 region has the DNA TGTGCCAGTAGTAACAAACAGGGGGCGGCTGAAAAACTGTTTTTT. Translated, it gives CASSNKQGAAEKLFF. Drawing the rest from reference TRBV19 and TRBJ1-4, the complete variable domain is DGGITQSPKYLFRKEGQNVTLSCEQNLNHDAMYWYRQDPGQGLRLIYYSQIVNDFQKGDIAEGYSVSREKKESFPLTVTSAQKNPTAFYLCASSNKQGAAEKLFFGSGTQLSVL.

This chain connects TRBV6-5 to TRBJ1-2, with D perhaps TRBD1 (6 bases). Between the trimmed V and J ends, which lost 5 bases and 4 bases, there was a span of 14 bases. The CDR3 has 14 residues. Per the germline V gene, CDR1 is MNHEY and CDR2 is SVGAGI. The CDR3 reads CASSRGEGGYGYTF. Here the CDR3 DNA reads TGTGCCAGCAGTCGCGGGGAGGGGGGCTATGGCTACACCTTC.

The rearrangement links TRBV7-8 to TRBJ1-5; D not resolved. V dropped 1 base and J dropped 4 bases, with 11 bases sitting between them. The length of the CDR3 is 15 residues. Germline CDR1 is SGHVS and CDR2 is FQNEAQ. CDR3 amino acids: CASSLEQARNQPQHF. CDR3 in DNA: TGTGCCAGCAGCTTAGAGCAGGCCAGAAATCAGCCCCAGCATTTT. The entire variable domain, with the rest obtained from reference TRBV7-8 and TRBJ1-5, is as follows: GAGVSQSPRYKVAKRGQDVALRCDPISGHVSLFWYQQALGQGPEFLTYFQNEAQLDKSGLPSDRFFAERPEGSVSTLKIQRTQQEDSAVYLCASSLEQARNQPQHFGDGTRLSIL.

V usage is TRBV10-3 and J usage is TRBJ2-7; 15 positions match TRBD2. Germline V CDR1 and CDR2: ENHRY, SYGVKD. V lost 10 bases and J lost 0; bases outside the gene matches: 7. The CDR3 is made up of 16 amino acids. The CDR3 nucleotides read TGTGCCAGTAAAGGACTAGCGGGGGGGCCCTCCTACGAGCAGTACTTC. Translated: CASKGLAGGPSYEQYF.

The genes are TRBV5-4 and TRBJ1-2; TRBD1 aligns across 7 bases. The CDR3 sequence is 17 residues long. Per the germline V gene, CDR1 is SGHNT and CDR2 is YYREEE (reference sequence). Trimming removed 4 bases from V and 5 bases from J; junction bases left unmatched: 17. CDR3 DNA sequence: TGTGCCAGCAGCCGAGGGGGCGACAGGGAAAGCGGGTATGGCTACACCTTC. Translated, it gives CASSRGGDRESGYGYTF.

This clone was seen a single time. The chain recombines TRBV7-8 with TRBJ2-1; TRBD2 agrees at 12 bases. There are 16 residues in the CDR3. With 5 bases clipped from V and 5 bases from J, the junction kept 7 bases outside the gene matches. Germline V gene data show CDR1 as SGHVS and CDR2 as FQNEAQ. In nucleotides, the CDR3 is TGTGCCAGCAGCGAAGAACTAGCGGGGGGCAACAATGAGCAGTTCTTC. Translated: CASSEELAGGNNEQFF.

This clone was counted a single time. The V and J genes are TRBV4-2 and TRBJ2-1, with D perhaps TRBD2 (7 bases). Germline V gene sequence: CDR1 LGHNA, CDR2 YNFKEQ. Trimming pared 0 bases from V and 0 bases from J, leaving 12 bases between. The CDR3 totals 17 residues. The chain's CDR3 is CASSQDGGGRSYNEQFF. As DNA, the CDR3 is TGTGCCAGCAGCCAAGACGGCGGGGGCCGCTCCTACAATGAGCAGTTCTTC.

The gene calls are TRBV9 and TRBJ2-7; D not certain. The V end was cut by 0 bases, the J end by 3 bases, with 13 bases between. CDR1 SGDLS and CDR2 YYNGEE come from the germline V gene. The CDR3 covers 15 residues. CDR3 nucleotides: TGTGCCAGCAGCGTAGGCTGGCAGACAAGCTACGAGCAGTACTTC. This sequence encodes CASSVGWQTSYEQYF.

The chain uses TRBV3-1 (or the pseudogene TRBV3-2) and TRBJ2-2; 9 positions agree with TRBD1. CDR3 length: 15 residues. Per the germline V gene, CDR1 is LGHDT and CDR2 is YNNKEL (reference sequence). V lost 5 bases, J lost 9 bases, and 10 bases stayed unmatched. CDR3 region: CASSAQDRGWRELFF. CDR3 coding DNA: TGTGCCAGCAGCGCGCAGGACAGGGGATGGAGGGAGCTGTTTTTT.

This clone showed up just a few times. J is TRBJ1-1 and V is TRBV7-9, with D possibly matching TRBD1 (5 bases). The CDR3 sequence is 14 residues long. CDR1 SEHNR and CDR2 FQNEAQ come from the germline V gene (reference sequence). V shed 7 bases and J shed 1 base, with 13 bases lying between them. The CDR3 DNA is TGTGCCAGCATCCGGACCGGGGGGAACACTGAAGCTTTCTTT. Protein sequence: CASIRTGGNTEAFF.

J is TRBJ1-5 and V is TRBV19; unclear D gene. Germline CDR1 is LNHDA and CDR2 is SQIVND (reference sequence). The CDR3 extends over 14 amino acids. Trimming stripped 7 bases from V and 2 bases from J, with 12 bases between. The chain's CDR3 is CASMTGGRNQPQHF. CDR3 nucleotides: TGTGCCAGTATGACGGGAGGTCGCAATCAGCCCCAGCATTTT.

This chain connects TRBV29-1 to TRBJ2-6; 7 bases map to TRBD1. The CDR3 covers 16 residues. The V gene's germline CDR1 is SQVTM and CDR2 ANQGSEA. Losses at the gene ends were 2 bases for V and 0 bases for J; bases not matched to a gene: 4. DNA of the CDR3: TGCAGCGTTGAAATGACAGGGCGCTCTGGGGCCAACGTCCTGACTTTC. Its protein product is CSVEMTGRSGANVLTF.

The gene calls are TRBV15 and TRBJ2-7, with 8 bases that match TRBD1. The germline V gene encodes CDR1 LNHNV and CDR2 YYDKDF (reference sequence). The CDR3 totals 15 residues. V was clipped by 0 bases and J by 5 bases; unmatched bases: 6. CDR3 residues: CATSREGRGQDEQYF. CDR3 in DNA: TGTGCCACCAGCAGAGAGGGCAGGGGGCAGGACGAGCAGTACTTC.

Only one count was recorded for this clone. The J gene is TRBJ1-2, the V gene TRBV19; D uncertain. Looked up from germline, CDR1 is LNHDA and CDR2 is SQIVND (reference sequence). There are 12 residues in the CDR3. V lost 8 bases and J lost 5, with 12 bases in between. Here the CDR3 DNA reads TGTGCCAGTCGTACAACGGTATATGGCTACACCTTC. Translated: CASRTTVYGYTF.

The chain links TRBV2 to TRBJ2-7; 8 bases align to TRBD1. V shed 7 bases, J shed 6 bases, and the junction held 8 bases outside the gene matches. The germline V gene has CDR1 SNHLY and CDR2 FYNNEI. The CDR3 covers 13 residues. CDR3 region: CASNRQGLGEQYF. The DNA of the CDR3 is TGTGCCAGCAACCGACAGGGGTTAGGCGAGCAGTACTTC.

The chain carries TRBV7-9 and TRBJ1-4; D not resolved. The V gene's germline CDR1 is SEHNR and CDR2 FQNEAQ (reference sequence). V was trimmed by 2 bases and J by 4 bases, leaving 5 bases between them. This CDR3 is 13 amino acids long. The CDR3 nucleotides read TGTGCCAGCAGCTTATTCAGTAATGAAAAACTGTTTTTT. Translating gives CASSLFSNEKLFF.

The chain couples TRBV6-5 to TRBJ2-7, with D perhaps TRBD1 (6 bases). This CDR3 has 15 residues. Germline V CDR1 and CDR2: MNHEY, SVGAGI. V lost 0 bases to trimming and J lost 3 bases, with 12 bases between them. CDR3 amino acids: CASSYSRAGVYEQYF. The CDR3 DNA reads as TGTGCCAGCAGTTACTCGAGAGCAGGGGTCTACGAGCAGTACTTC.